This T cell receptor beta chain was observed in a study of shared clonotypes between healthy human individuals. Study-wide results and limits: What naive subsets generally showed was a larger estimated richness than memory subsets showed. Sampling covered blood only; tissue repertoires likely differ.

Produced via immunoSEQ multiplex PCR; TCRdb's table is partial and in-frame only. The data hold 95,000 to 120,000 clones, with 68% observed a single time. The CDR3 runs to 13 residues. The V end lost 0 bases, the J end lost 4 bases, and 9 bases lay between the germline ends. Germline values: CDR1 GTSNPN, CDR2 SVGIG (reference sequence). As concerns this clone: Its specificity is unknown.

The material sequenced was memory CD8+ T cells sorted from blood. Regarding subset: CD45RO+ cells pooled with CCR7-negative TemRA cells. The rearrangement joins TRBV30 to TRBJ1-1; D is unclear. The TCR comes from a woman under 40 in good health. CDR3 in amino acids: CAWSVGHGTEAFF. The CDR3 nucleotides are TGTGCCTGGAGTGTTGGGCACGGCACTGAAGCTTTCTTT. The variable domain in full, with the rest retrieved from reference TRBV30 and TRBJ1-1, is SQTIHQWPATLVQPVGSPLSLECTVEGTSNPNLYWYRQAAGRGLQLLFYSVGIGQISSEVPQNLSASRPQDRQFILSSKKLLLSDSGFYLCAWSVGHGTEAFFGQGTRLTVV.